The 29 T cell receptor beta chains reported below all come from one sample, sequenced in a study of cytomegalovirus exposure and HLA in healthy donors. The PCR ran on 60 Vbeta and 13 Jbeta primers. Profiled with immunoSEQ multiplex PCR; TCRdb holds only in-frame clones, not every one. The sample table sets out 65,000 to 85,000 clones. Sequencing was done on a sample of PBMCs. These receptors all stem from a female donor in good health and CMV-seropositive.

The chain recombines TRBV30 with TRBJ2-7; TRBD1 matches at 7 bases. Germline CDR1 reads GTSNPN; CDR2 reads SVGIG (reference sequence). CDR3 length equals 11 residues. Losses at the gene ends were 6 bases for V and 2 bases for J; bases not matched to a gene: 1. The CDR3 reads CACDRAYEQYF. CDR3 DNA sequence: TGTGCCTGCGACAGGGCCTACGAGCAGTACTTC.

V and J are TRBV14 and TRBJ2-7, with TRBD2 matching over 10 bases. In germline, CDR1 is SGHDN, CDR2 FVKESK. The CDR3 covers 16 residues. The ends lost 1 base at V and 4 bases at J; junction bases unmatched: 7. The CDR3, as DNA: TGTGCCAGCAGCCAAGTCCTACTAGCGGGACCATACGAGCAGTACTTC. This sequence encodes CASSQVLLAGPYEQYF.

The rearrangement links TRBV6-1 to TRBJ1-5; D perhaps matches TRBD1 (6 bases). Between the trimmed V and J ends, which lost 1 base and 4 bases, there was a span of 8 bases. The CDR3 extends over 14 amino acids. Germline CDR1 MNHNS, CDR2 SASEGT. CDR3 DNA: TGTGCCAGCAGTGAAGAGCAGGGGAATCAGCCCCAGCATTTT. Translating gives CASSEEQGNQPQHF.

The genes are TRBV5-6 and TRBJ1-2, with unresolved D. Germline V gene data show CDR1 as SGHDT and CDR2 as YYEEEE. V was cut by 7 bases and J by 7 bases, with 14 bases left in between. CDR3 size: 12 residues. Written as DNA, the CDR3 is TGTGCCAGCCTCCACCGAGGCGGTGGCTACACCTTC. Amino acids: CASLHRGGGYTF.

The genes are TRBV30 and TRBJ2-1; D unresolved. From germline, CDR1 is GTSNPN and CDR2 SVGIG (reference sequence). The CDR3 has 12 residues. The V end was cut by 0 bases, the J end by 14 bases, with 14 bases between. For the CDR3, the DNA is TGTGCCTGGAGTGTACCCTCGGGTCGGGAGTTCTTC. Protein: CAWSVPSGREFF.

Concerning this clone itself: One end of the junction varies from germline; a read error may be responsible. This rearrangement joins TRBV28 to TRBJ1-2, with 7 bases matching TRBD1. Germline V gene sequence: CDR1 MDHEN, CDR2 SYDVKM. This CDR3 is 11 amino acids long. CDR3 protein: CASSRGQVRAF. The CDR3, as DNA: TGTGCCAGCAGTCGCGGACAGGTGAGGGCCTTC.

This chain connects TRBV19 to TRBJ2-7, with D perhaps TRBD1 (5 bases). The V end was cut by 5 bases, the J end by 3 bases, with 8 bases between. This CDR3 region has 12 residues. Germline V gene sequence: CDR1 LNHDA, CDR2 SQIVND (reference sequence). CDR3 region: CASSGQLYEQYF. The CDR3 nucleotides read TGTGCCAGTAGTGGACAACTCTACGAGCAGTACTTC.

The chain links TRBV27 to TRBJ1-2, with D possibly being TRBD1 (5 bases). V lost 5 bases, J lost 3 bases, and 16 bases lay in between. The CDR3 loop spans 15 amino acids. Germline CDR1 is MNHEY and CDR2 is SMNVEV (reference sequence). Written as DNA, the CDR3 is TGTGCCAGCAGTCCCCTTGGGGCCTTTGACTATGGCTACACCTTC. It translates to CASSPLGAFDYGYTF.

This rearrangement joins TRBV19 to TRBJ2-2, with a possible D match to TRBD1 (6 bases). There are 15 residues in the CDR3. The germline V gene encodes CDR1 LNHDA and CDR2 SQIVND (reference sequence). V shed 3 bases and J shed 5 bases, with 13 bases lying between them. CDR3 amino acids: CASSIPWTDTGELFF. The DNA of the CDR3 is TGTGCCAGTAGTATTCCCTGGACAGATACCGGGGAGCTGTTTTTT.

This chain joins TRBV5-1 and TRBJ2-5; weak D call: TRBD2 (5 bases). CDR1 and CDR2 (germline): SGHRS, YFSETQ. The CDR3 runs 14 residues. Trimming removed 0 bases from V and 1 base from J, with 7 bases in between. CDR3 sequence: CASSLVGSQETQYF. CDR3 in DNA: TGCGCCAGCAGCTTGGTAGGGAGCCAAGAGACCCAGTACTTC.

The chain uses TRBV9 and TRBJ2-1; 11 positions agree with TRBD2. J was trimmed by 6 bases and V by 3 bases; bases with no gene match: 11. There are 17 residues in the CDR3. In germline, CDR1 is SGDLS, CDR2 YYNGEE. The CDR3 loop reads CASSEGGLAGGLNEQFF. Written as DNA, the CDR3 is TGTGCCAGCAGCGAGGGAGGGCTAGCGGGAGGTCTCAATGAGCAGTTCTTC.

The V and J genes are TRBV19 and TRBJ1-4, with D possibly being TRBD1 (5 bases). The CDR3 is made up of 15 amino acids. Trimming removed 5 bases from V and 8 bases from J, with 18 bases in between. Germline CDR1 reads LNHDA; CDR2 reads SQIVND (reference sequence). The CDR3 DNA follows: TGTGCCAGTAGTGGGGCCGGTGCTTTAAGAGAAAAACTGTTTTTT. Protein sequence: CASSGAGALREKLFF.

With respect to this clone: Other DNA sequences in this sample translate to the same CDR3. The chain employs TRBV9 and TRBJ2-7; the match to TRBD1 covers 8 bases. Per the germline V gene, CDR1 is SGDLS and CDR2 is YYNGEE. The junction had 3 bases not matched to a gene; V was cut back by 0 bases and J by 4 bases. The CDR3 covers 14 residues. The DNA of the CDR3 is TGTGCCAGCAGCGTAGGAGACAGGGGATACGAGCAGTACTTC. It translates to CASSVGDRGYEQYF.

The rearrangement joins TRBV11-2 to TRBJ1-3; 8 bases align to TRBD1. The CDR3 is 14 residues long. V was clipped by 7 bases and J by 2 bases; unmatched bases: 4. The germline gives CDR1 SGHAT, CDR2 FQNNGV. CDR3 region: CASTLTGAGNTIYF. CDR3 in DNA: TGTGCCAGCACCTTGACAGGGGCTGGAAACACCATATATTTT.

The CDR3: CASSQVVQGNYGYTF. The CDR3 coding sequence is TGCGCCAGCAGCCAAGTAGTACAGGGGAACTATGGCTACACCTTC. This chain joins TRBV4-3 and TRBJ1-2, with 7 nucleotides matching TRBD1. CDR1 and CDR2 from the germline V gene are LGHNA and YSLEER. The V gene end was trimmed by 1 base and the J gene end by 2 bases; junction bases not matched to a gene: 4. There are 15 residues in the CDR3.

The chain is built from TRBV28 and TRBJ1-2; 8 bases are shared with TRBD1. The CDR3 loop spans 15 amino acids. In germline, CDR1 is MDHEN, CDR2 SYDVKM. The V gene end was trimmed by 1 base and the J gene end by 7 bases; junction bases not matched to a gene: 8. The CDR3 is CASSLLLQGARGYTF. CDR3 sequence (DNA): TGTGCCAGCAGTTTATTGCTCCAGGGGGCGCGTGGCTACACCTTC.

J is TRBJ2-5 and V is TRBV28; tentative D call: TRBD1 (6 bases). The CDR3 sequence is 13 residues long. Germline assignment: CDR1 MDHEN and CDR2 SYDVKM. Trimming pared 5 bases from V and 5 bases from J, leaving 12 bases between. The CDR3 sequence is CASSPGDTETQYF. The CDR3 bases are TGTGCCAGCAGTCCAGGGGATACGGAGACCCAGTACTTC.

J is TRBJ1-1 and V is TRBV19; D is uncertain. Germline CDR1 and CDR2: LNHDA and SQIVND (reference sequence). The CDR3 is 11 residues long. V dropped 7 bases and J dropped 7 bases, with 10 bases sitting between them. This chain's CDR3 is CASKSLHEAFF. The CDR3 nucleotides are TGTGCCAGTAAAAGCCTTCATGAAGCTTTCTTT.

This sequence joins TRBV4-3 and TRBJ1-1, with D maybe TRBD1 (5 bases). The germline V gene has CDR1 LGHNA and CDR2 YSLEER. Deletions cut 4 bases from V and 2 bases from J, with 11 bases between. The CDR3 extends over 14 amino acids. The CDR3 DNA follows: TGCGCCAGCAGCCCGCGGGGGTTTAACACTGAAGCTTTCTTT. Encoded protein: CASSPRGFNTEAFF.

V usage is TRBV9 and J usage is TRBJ2-1; 10 bases are a match to TRBD1. CDR1 SGDLS and CDR2 YYNGEE come from the germline V gene. This CDR3 is 15 amino acids long. V was clipped by 4 bases and J by 4 bases; unmatched bases: 5. In nucleotides, the CDR3 is TGTGCCAGCAGCAGACGACAGGGGGCGTACAATGAGCAGTTCTTC. This sequence encodes CASSRRQGAYNEQFF.

The CDR3 DNA reads TGTGCCAGCAGCAGGACAGGGTCAACCTATGGCTACACCTTC. Residues: CASSRTGSTYGYTF. The V gene is TRBV6-5, the J gene TRBJ1-2; 8 bases line up with TRBD1. V dropped 6 bases and J dropped 4; count of bases not matched to a gene: 7. The CDR3 covers 14 residues. Germline V gives CDR1 MNHEY, CDR2 SVGAGI.

The gene calls are TRBV30 and TRBJ1-1, with TRBD1 identical over 8 bases. With V trimmed by 0 bases and J by 1 base, 10 bases remained unmatched. The CDR3 sequence is 17 residues long. The germline CDR1 and CDR2 sequences are GTSNPN and SVGIG (reference sequence). The CDR3, as DNA: TGTGCCTGGAGTGTACTAGGGGGACAGGACCCGAACACTGAAGCTTTCTTT. Translating gives CAWSVLGGQDPNTEAFF. Drawing the rest from reference TRBV30 and TRBJ1-1, the complete variable domain is SQTIHQWPATLVQPVGSPLSLECTVEGTSNPNLYWYRQAAGRGLQLLFYSVGIGQISSEVPQNLSASRPQDRQFILSSKKLLLSDSGFYLCAWSVLGGQDPNTEAFFGQGTRLTVV.

The chain employs TRBV7-2 and TRBJ2-3; weak D call: TRBD2 (6 bases). The CDR3 is 13 amino acids. Trimming took 5 bases from V and 6 from J, leaving 12 bases between them. Germline CDR1 reads SGHTA; CDR2 reads FQGNSA. The CDR3 sequence: CASSPAGIDTQYF. The DNA for the CDR3 is TGTGCCAGCAGCCCGGCGGGGATCGATACGCAGTATTTT.

The V gene is TRBV5-1, the J gene TRBJ2-7; a weak D match, TRBD1 (8 bases). CDR1 is SGHRS and CDR2 is YFSETQ in the germline V gene. There are 14 residues in the CDR3. Deletions cut 3 bases from V and 6 bases from J, with 16 bases between. The CDR3 DNA sequence: TGCGCCAGCAGCTCTACAGGGGGGGTAAGCGAGCAGTACTTC. Residues: CASSSTGGVSEQYF.

This chain connects TRBV27 to TRBJ1-5; D is unresolved. Per germline, CDR1 MNHEY and CDR2 SMNVEV (reference sequence). Deletions cut 3 bases from V and 4 bases from J, with 7 bases between. The CDR3 loop spans 13 amino acids. The CDR3 is CASSLGNNQPQHF. DNA of the CDR3: TGTGCCAGCAGTTTGGGCAATAATCAGCCCCAGCATTTT.

This chain uses TRBV5-4 with TRBJ1-2; the D gene is possibly TRBD1 (6 bases). V was trimmed by 4 bases and J by 3 bases, leaving 16 bases between them. The germline gives CDR1 SGHNT, CDR2 YYREEE (reference sequence). The CDR3 runs 15 residues. CDR3 in DNA: TGTGCCAGCAGCCCACAGGGACCAGGGGACTATGGCTACACCTTC. Residues: CASSPQGPGDYGYTF.

The rearrangement uses TRBV19 and TRBJ2-1; 8 nucleotides line up with TRBD2. The length of the CDR3 is 15 residues. J gave up 7 bases and V 5 bases, and 10 bases lay outside the gene matches. Germline CDR1 LNHDA, CDR2 SQIVND (reference sequence). DNA of the CDR3: TGTGCCAGTAGTCTTCCGGGACTAGTGGGTAATGAGCAGTTCTTC. Protein sequence: CASSLPGLVGNEQFF.

CDR3 residues: CASSLDLRGEAFF. The DNA for the CDR3 is TGTGCCAGCAGCTTAGATCTCCGGGGTGAAGCTTTCTTT. The chain links TRBV11-2 to TRBJ1-1; D not certain. This CDR3 spans 13 amino acids. Germline V gives CDR1 SGHAT, CDR2 FQNNGV. Trimming left V 0 bases short and J 7 bases short, with 9 bases between.

This rearrangement joins TRBV6-5 to TRBJ2-7; 12 bases match TRBD2. The CDR3 runs 16 residues. Germline V gene lookup returns CDR1 MNHEY and CDR2 SVGAGI. The J segment lost 2 bases and the V segment lost 0 bases, leaving 2 bases of the junction unmatched. The CDR3 DNA reads TGTGCCAGCAGTTACTCTAGACTAGCGGGAGCCTACGAGCAGTACTTC. Protein product: CASSYSRLAGAYEQYF.